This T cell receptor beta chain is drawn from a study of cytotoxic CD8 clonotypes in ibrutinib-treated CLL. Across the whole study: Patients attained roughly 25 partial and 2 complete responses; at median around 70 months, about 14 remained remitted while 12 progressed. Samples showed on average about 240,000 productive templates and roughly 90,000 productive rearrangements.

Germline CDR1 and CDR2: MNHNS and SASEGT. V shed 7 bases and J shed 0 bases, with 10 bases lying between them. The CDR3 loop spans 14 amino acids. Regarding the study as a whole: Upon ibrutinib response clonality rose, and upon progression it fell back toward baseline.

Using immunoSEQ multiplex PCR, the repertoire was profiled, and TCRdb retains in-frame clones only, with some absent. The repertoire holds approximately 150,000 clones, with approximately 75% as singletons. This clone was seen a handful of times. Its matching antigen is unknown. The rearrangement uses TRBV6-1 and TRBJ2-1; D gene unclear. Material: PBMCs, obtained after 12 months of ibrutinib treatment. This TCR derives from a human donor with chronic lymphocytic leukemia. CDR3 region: CASNPGSSYNEQFF. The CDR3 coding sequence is TGTGCCAGCAACCCAGGAAGCTCCTACAATGAGCAGTTCTTC.